This T cell receptor beta chain emerged from a study of sequential checkpoint blockade in melanoma. On the study more broadly: Randomization was 1:1 between first-line nivolumab→ipilimumab and ipilimumab→nivolumab. Maintenance nivolumab came after either treatment sequence.

Treatment: randomized to nivolumab then ipilimumab (arm A) or the reverse (arm B). DNA-damaging chemotherapy had not been given to any patient beforehand. PBMC sorting kept live CD3+CD8+ cells without CD19 or CD56. Sequencing was performed with immunoSEQ multiplex PCR; in TCRdb, only in-frame clones are kept and a portion is missing. This table has around 22,000 clones, roughly 70% appearing once. Sequences were derived from CD8+ T cells sorted from blood (inferred from file names), sampled from a patient given nivolumab and ipilimumab in sequence. The clonotype originates from a human donor with melanoma.

CDR3 protein: CASGRPSDTQYF. CDR3 bases: TGTGCCAGCGGGCGCCCGTCCGATACGCAGTATTTT. The chain links TRBV7-2 to TRBJ2-3; no clear D. This CDR3 spans 12 amino acids. V was pared by 8 bases and J by 6 bases, with 12 bases between. Looked up from germline, CDR1 is SGHTA and CDR2 is FQGNSA.